This T cell receptor beta chain stems from a study of blood T cell repertoires in COVID-19. The repertoire was sequenced with immunoSEQ multiplex PCR; TCRdb's copy has only in-frame clones and lacks some. The data contain more than 150,000 clones, about 79% of them singletons. The source of this sequence is a woman in her forties or fifties with acute or convalescent COVID-19. The sequencing input was peripheral blood.

The CDR3 nucleotides read TGTGCCAGCAGCCAAGTCACAGCCCTTGAAGCTTTCTTT. Its protein product is CASSQVTALEAFF. The rearrangement joins TRBV3-1 (or the pseudogene TRBV3-2) to TRBJ1-1; D gene ambiguous. Deletions cut 1 base from V and 7 bases from J, with 10 bases between. The CDR3 has 13 amino acids. Germline values: CDR1 LGHDT, CDR2 YNNKEL (reference sequence).